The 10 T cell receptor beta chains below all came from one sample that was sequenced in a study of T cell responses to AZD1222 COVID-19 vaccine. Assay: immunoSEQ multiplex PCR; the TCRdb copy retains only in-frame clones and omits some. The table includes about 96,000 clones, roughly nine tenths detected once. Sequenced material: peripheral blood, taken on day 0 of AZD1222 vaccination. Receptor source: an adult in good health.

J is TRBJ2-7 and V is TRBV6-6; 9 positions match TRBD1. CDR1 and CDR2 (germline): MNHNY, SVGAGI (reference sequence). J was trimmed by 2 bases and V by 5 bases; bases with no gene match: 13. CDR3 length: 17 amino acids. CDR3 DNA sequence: TGTGCCAGCAGTCGGACGGGACAGGGATCCCCTACCTACGAGCAGTACTTC. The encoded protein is CASSRTGQGSPTYEQYF.

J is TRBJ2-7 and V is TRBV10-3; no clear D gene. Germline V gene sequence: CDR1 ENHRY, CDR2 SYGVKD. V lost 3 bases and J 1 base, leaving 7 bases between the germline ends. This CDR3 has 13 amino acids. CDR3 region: CAISDTLSYEQYF. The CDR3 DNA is TGTGCCATCAGTGACACCCTTTCCTACGAGCAGTACTTC.

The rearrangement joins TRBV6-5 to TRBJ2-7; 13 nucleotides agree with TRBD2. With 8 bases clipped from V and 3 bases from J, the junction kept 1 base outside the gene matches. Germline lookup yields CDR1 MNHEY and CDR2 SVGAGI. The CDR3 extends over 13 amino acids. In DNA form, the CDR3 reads TGTGCCAGCGGGACTAGCGGGGACTACGAGCAGTACTTC. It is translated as CASGTSGDYEQYF.

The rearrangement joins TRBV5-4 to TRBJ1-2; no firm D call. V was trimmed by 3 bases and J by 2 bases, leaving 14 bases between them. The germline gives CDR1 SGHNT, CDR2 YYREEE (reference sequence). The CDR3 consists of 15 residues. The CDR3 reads CASSSTGMSNYGYTF. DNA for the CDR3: TGTGCCAGCAGCTCAACGGGGATGAGCAACTATGGCTACACCTTC.

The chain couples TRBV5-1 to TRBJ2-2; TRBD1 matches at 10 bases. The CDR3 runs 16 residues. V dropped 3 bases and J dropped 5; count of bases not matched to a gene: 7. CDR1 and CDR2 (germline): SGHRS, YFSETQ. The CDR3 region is CASSSGQGRRTGELFF. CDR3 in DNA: TGCGCCAGCAGCTCGGGACAGGGGAGAAGGACCGGGGAGCTGTTTTTT.

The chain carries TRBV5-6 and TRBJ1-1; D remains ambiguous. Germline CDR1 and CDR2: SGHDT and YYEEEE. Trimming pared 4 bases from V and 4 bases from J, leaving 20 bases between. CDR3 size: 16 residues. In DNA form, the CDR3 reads TGTGCCAGCAGCCTCCCCTCCGGTTCTGAGGGCACTGAAGCTTTCTTT. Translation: CASSLPSGSEGTEAFF.

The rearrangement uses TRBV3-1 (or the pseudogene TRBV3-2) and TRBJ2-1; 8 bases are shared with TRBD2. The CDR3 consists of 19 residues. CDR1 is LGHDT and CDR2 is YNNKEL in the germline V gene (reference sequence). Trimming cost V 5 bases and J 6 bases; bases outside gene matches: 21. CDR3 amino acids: CASSKIKRRDREGRNEQFF. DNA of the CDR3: TGTGCCAGCAGCAAAATCAAGCGTAGGGACCGGGAGGGCCGCAATGAGCAGTTCTTC.

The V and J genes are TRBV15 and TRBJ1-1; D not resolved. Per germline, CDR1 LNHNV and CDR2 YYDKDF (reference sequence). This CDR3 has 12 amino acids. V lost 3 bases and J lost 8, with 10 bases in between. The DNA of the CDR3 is TGTGCCACCAGCAGGGCACGATCAGAAGCTTTCTTT. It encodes CATSRARSEAFF.

The chain's CDR3 is CASSYGQRDQPQHF. The CDR3 bases are TGTGCCAGCAGTTATGGCCAAAGGGATCAGCCCCAGCATTTT. The gene calls are TRBV6-6 and TRBJ1-5; no reliable D call. Looked up from germline, CDR1 is MNHNY and CDR2 is SVGAGI (reference sequence). The V gene lost 3 bases and the J gene lost 5 bases, with 11 bases spanning the gap. The CDR3 contains 14 residues.

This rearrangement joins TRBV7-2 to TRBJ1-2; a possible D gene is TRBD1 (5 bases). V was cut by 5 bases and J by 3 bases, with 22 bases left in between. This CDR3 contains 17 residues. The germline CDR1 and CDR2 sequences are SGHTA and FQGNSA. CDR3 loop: CASSTHPGATAYYGYTF. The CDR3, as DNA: TGTGCCAGCAGCACCCATCCTGGGGCGACAGCCTACTATGGCTACACCTTC.